This passage covers 26 T cell receptor beta chains from one sample sequenced in a study of blood T cells in healthy people across ages. It was with a sample-barcoded 5' primer and a J-beta primer mix that a second PCR of roughly 7 to 12 cycles was run. Each CDR3 protein is one row after TCRdb ran MiXCR on the 5' RACE reads. The sample holds hundreds of thousands of distinct CDR3 sequences; just over 55% are singletons and the top ten take around 25%. The sequencing input was blood. The receptors were sampled from a man aged 35 to 55 in good health.

This clonotype occurred many times. V gene TRBV10-3 combines with J gene TRBJ1-2; TRBD1 aligns across 7 bases. V was pared by 7 bases and J by 2 bases, with 7 bases of the junction left unmatched. The CDR3 loop spans 14 amino acids. Germline CDR1 reads ENHRY; CDR2 reads SYGVKD. This CDR3 reads CAIMDRSMNYGYTF. The CDR3 region has the DNA TGTGCCATCATGGACAGGTCTATGAACTATGGCTACACCTTC.

This sequence joins TRBV5-5 and TRBJ2-7; maybe TRBD1 (5 bases). V was pared by 4 bases and J by 4 bases, with 15 bases between. This CDR3 is built from 14 residues. Looked up from germline, CDR1 is SGHKS and CDR2 is YYEKEE (reference sequence). The CDR3 nucleotides read TGTGCCAGCAGCCCCGATCCAGGGTGGTACGAGCAGTACTTC. Translation: CASSPDPGWYEQYF. The whole variable domain, filled in from reference TRBV5-5 and TRBJ2-7, reads DAGVTQSPTHLIKTRGQQVTLRCSPISGHKSVSWYQQVLGQGPQFIFQYYEKEERGRGNFPDRFSARQFPNYSSELNVNALLLGDSALYLCASSPDPGWYEQYFGPGTRLTVT.

This clonotype was observed once. The J gene is TRBJ2-1, the V gene TRBV5-8; 14 nucleotides align to TRBD2. CDR3 length: 16 residues. V was pared by 7 bases and J by 8 bases, with 11 bases of the junction left unmatched. Germline CDR1 and CDR2: SGHTS and YDEGEE. In nucleotides, the CDR3 is TGTGCCAGCGGCAGGGGACTAGCGGGGGCCATCGATGAGCAGTTCTTC. Translating it yields CASGRGLAGAIDEQFF.

This clonotype was seen once. The gene calls are TRBV12-3 or TRBV12-4 and TRBJ1-5; tentatively, D is TRBD1 (5 bases). V was trimmed by 4 bases and J by 5 bases, leaving 15 bases between them. The CDR3 runs 15 residues. The CDR3, as DNA: TGTGCCAGCAGTTACGGGACCTCACTTTATCAGCCCCAGCATTTT. This gives the protein CASSYGTSLYQPQHF.

A few counts support this clonotype. This chain links TRBV2 with TRBJ2-7, with 8 nucleotides matching TRBD2. CDR1 is SNHLY, CDR2 FYNNEI, per germline. The CDR3 sequence is 14 residues long. V gave up 7 bases and J gave up 3 bases; unmatched junction bases: 8. DNA for the CDR3: TGTGCCAGCACCAGCAGCGGGAGTAACTACGAGCAGTACTTC. This sequence encodes CASTSSGSNYEQYF.

V gene TRBV7-3 combines with J gene TRBJ1-1, with TRBD1 identical over 7 bases. The CDR3 runs to 15 residues. The trim removed 3 bases at V and 4 bases at J, leaving 8 bases unmatched. CDR1 SGHTA and CDR2 FQGTGA come from the germline V gene. The CDR3 DNA follows: TGTGCCAGCAGCTTCTCAGGGGGTCGGGGCACTGAAGCTTTCTTT. It codes for CASSFSGGRGTEAFF.

V gene TRBV7-2 combines with J gene TRBJ2-3; possible D gene TRBD2, 6 bases. The length of the CDR3 is 13 residues. V shed 10 bases and J shed 12 bases, with 23 bases lying between them. Germline-derived CDR1 and CDR2 are SGHTA and FQGNSA. The CDR3 reads CATREPLTGVQYF. The CDR3 DNA is TGTGCCACCCGAGAGCCTTTAACGGGGGTTCAGTATTTT.

This clonotype has only a few counts. V gene TRBV29-1 combines with J gene TRBJ2-1; 13 nucleotides align to TRBD2. Germline V gene data show CDR1 as SQVTM and CDR2 as ANQGSEA. Trimming removed 6 bases from V and 7 bases from J; junction bases left unmatched: 9. The CDR3 runs 15 residues. The CDR3 is CSVARTSGRSNEQFF. Written as DNA, the CDR3 is TGCAGCGTAGCCAGGACTAGCGGGAGATCTAATGAGCAGTTCTTC.

The chain uses TRBV3-1 and TRBJ2-5, with 8 bases fitting TRBD2. From germline, CDR1 is LGHDT and CDR2 YNNKEL (reference sequence). The CDR3 has 15 amino acids. V shed 2 bases, J shed 1 base, and the junction held 3 bases outside the gene matches. CDR3 nucleotide sequence: TGTGCCAGCAGCCAACTTAGCGGGGCCCAAGAGACCCAGTACTTC. Translating gives CASSQLSGAQETQYF.

The table lists this clonotype with many counts. CDR3 DNA: TGTGCCAGCAGTTCATACCCGACAGGCGGGCAGGGCTACACCTTC. Protein: CASSSYPTGGQGYTF. This chain uses TRBV12-3 or TRBV12-4 with TRBJ1-2, with D possibly matching TRBD1 (6 bases). The ends were cut back, 4 bases at V and 8 bases at J, with 20 bases in the middle. The CDR3 is 15 amino acids.

The table lists this clonotype with a few counts. The chain combines TRBV13 with TRBJ1-2; D unclear. Germline V gene sequence: CDR1 PRHDT, CDR2 FYEKMQ (reference sequence). The CDR3 runs 16 residues. V lost 5 bases and J 8 bases, leaving 24 bases between the germline ends. CDR3 sequence (DNA): TGTGCCAGCAGCCCTGCTTCGTCGTTGGGGTTCGGGGGCTACACCTTC. This gives the protein CASSPASSLGFGGYTF.

This clonotype came up once. The rearrangement links TRBV9 to TRBJ2-1; 7 bases match TRBD2. After removal of 3 bases from V and 5 bases from J, the junction contained 11 bases not matched to a gene. Looked up from germline, CDR1 is SGDLS and CDR2 is YYNGEE. The CDR3 runs to 16 residues. CDR3 in DNA: TGTGCCAGCAGCGGCCCCTCGCGCGGGGGAGACAATGAGCAGTTCTTC. This encodes CASSGPSRGGDNEQFF.

The chain recombines TRBV27 with TRBJ2-7, with unresolved D. Trimming took off 4 bases at V and 3 bases at J, with 10 bases between the two ends. The germline gives CDR1 MNHEY, CDR2 SMNVEV (reference sequence). The CDR3 extends over 13 amino acids. This CDR3 is CASSSKAYYEQYF. Here the CDR3 DNA reads TGTGCCAGCAGTTCCAAAGCTTACTACGAGCAGTACTTC.

As DNA, the CDR3 is TGCAGCGTGAGAGCGGGGGGCGGCACAGATACGCAGTATTTT. This encodes CSVRAGGGTDTQYF. The V call is TRBV29-1, the J call TRBJ2-3; 9 nucleotides match TRBD2. J was trimmed by 1 base and V by 6 bases; bases with no gene match: 5. The CDR3 is made up of 14 amino acids. Looked up from germline, CDR1 is SQVTM and CDR2 is ANQGSEA.

The chain employs TRBV18 and TRBJ2-1; D unresolved. In germline, CDR1 is KGHSH, CDR2 LQKENI. The CDR3 has 11 residues. Trimming stripped 1 base from V and 9 bases from J, with 4 bases between. This CDR3 is CASSPQLEQFF. CDR3 nucleotide sequence: TGTGCCAGCTCACCACAGCTTGAGCAGTTCTTC.

This clonotype was seen just once. The chain links TRBV20-1 to TRBJ2-3, with a possible D match to TRBD2 (5 bases). Germline V CDR1 and CDR2: DFQATT, SNEGSKA (reference sequence). CDR3 length: 13 residues. Trimming cost V 3 bases and J 0 bases, with 7 bases left between them. DNA of the CDR3: TGCAGTGCTAGGCTAGCTAGCACAGATACGCAGTATTTT. Translating gives CSARLASTDTQYF.

The rearrangement joins TRBV12-3 or TRBV12-4 to TRBJ2-4; 7 bases align to TRBD1. J was trimmed by 10 bases and V by 2 bases; bases with no gene match: 8. This CDR3 contains 14 residues. The CDR3 DNA is TGTGCCAGCAGTTTAAAGCCGGGACAGTCGATTCAGTACTTC. It encodes CASSLKPGQSIQYF.

V and J are TRBV11-1 and TRBJ2-2, with a weak D call TRBD1 (6 bases). Between the trimmed V and J ends, which lost 5 bases and 3 bases, there was a span of 13 bases. CDR1 SGHAT and CDR2 FQDESV come from the germline V gene (reference sequence). The CDR3 is made up of 15 amino acids. The CDR3 nucleotides read TGTGCCAGCAGCCTCAGGGGAACGGACACCGGGGAGCTGTTTTTT. It specifies CASSLRGTDTGELFF.

This clonotype was counted a few times. V and J are TRBV29-1 and TRBJ2-7; D is unresolved. CDR3 length: 15 amino acids. V lost 7 bases and J 0 bases, leaving 19 bases between the germline ends. Germline assignment: CDR1 SQVTM and CDR2 ANQGSEA. This chain's CDR3 is CSASQWMSTSYEQYF. Here the CDR3 DNA reads TGCAGCGCGAGTCAATGGATGAGCACCTCCTACGAGCAGTACTTC.

The V gene is TRBV7-2, the J gene TRBJ2-7, with a tentative D call TRBD2 (6 bases). There are 15 residues in the CDR3. Germline CDR1 is SGHTA and CDR2 is FQGNSA. Trimming took off 0 bases at V and 3 bases at J, with 12 bases between the two ends. The CDR3 reads CASSLAGGTHYEQYF. Written as DNA, the CDR3 is TGTGCCAGCAGCTTAGCGGGCGGGACCCACTACGAGCAGTACTTC. Filled out from reference TRBV7-2 and TRBJ2-7, the complete variable domain reads GAGVSQSPSNKVTEKGKDVELRCDPISGHTALYWYRQSLGQGLEFLIYFQGNSAPDKSGLPSDRFSAERTGGSVSTLTIQRTQQEDSAVYLCASSLAGGTHYEQYFGPGTRLTVT.

The genes are TRBV7-9 and TRBJ2-7; no firm D call. Germline V gene sequence: CDR1 SEHNR, CDR2 FQNEAQ (reference sequence). V lost 4 bases to trimming and J lost 6 bases, with 16 bases between them. CDR3 length equals 14 residues. In DNA, the CDR3 is TGTGCCAGCAGCTATATGCCAACCTCGGGCGAGCAGTACTTC. Residues: CASSYMPTSGEQYF.

The rearrangement uses TRBV5-1 and TRBJ2-5; D unclear. The V gene lost 0 bases and the J gene lost 6 bases, with 12 bases spanning the gap. Germline V CDR1 and CDR2: SGHRS, YFSETQ. The CDR3 consists of 14 residues. The CDR3 reads CASSLATAGQTQYF. The CDR3, as DNA: TGCGCCAGCAGCTTGGCGACCGCTGGGCAGACCCAGTACTTC.

The rearrangement uses TRBV7-9 and TRBJ2-1; 14 bases align to TRBD2. The ends lost 1 base at V and 8 bases at J; junction bases unmatched: 10. Germline V gives CDR1 SEHNR, CDR2 FQNEAQ (reference sequence). CDR3 size: 18 residues. The DNA for the CDR3 is TGTGCCAGCAGCTTAGACGGGACTAGCGGGAGTTCAGCCGATGAGCAGTTCTTC. Its translation: CASSLDGTSGSSADEQFF.

The chain employs TRBV28 and TRBJ2-3; 12 positions match TRBD2. CDR3 length equals 17 residues. In germline, CDR1 is MDHEN, CDR2 SYDVKM. The V gene end was trimmed by 4 bases and the J gene end by 0 bases; junction bases not matched to a gene: 5. CDR3 protein: CASSSGTSGLSTDTQYF. In DNA form, the CDR3 reads TGTGCCAGCAGTTCGGGGACTAGCGGGTTGAGCACAGATACGCAGTATTTT.

This clonotype was seen once. The chain has TRBV9 and TRBJ2-7; D is undetermined. V dropped 0 bases and J dropped 2 bases, with 9 bases sitting between them. The CDR3 sequence is 14 residues long. The germline CDR1 and CDR2 sequences are SGDLS and YYNGEE. Here the CDR3 reads CASSVVDRAYEQYF. As DNA, the CDR3 is TGTGCCAGCAGCGTAGTGGACCGAGCCTACGAGCAGTACTTC.

This chain links TRBV7-2 with TRBJ2-3, with 7 nucleotides matching TRBD1. CDR1 SGHTA and CDR2 FQGNSA come from the germline V gene. The CDR3 runs 16 residues. V lost 5 bases, J lost 2 bases, and 10 bases stayed unmatched. CDR3 region: CASSRTTGFFTDTQYF. CDR3 nucleotides: TGTGCCAGCAGCCGAACGACAGGGTTCTTCACAGATACGCAGTATTTT.